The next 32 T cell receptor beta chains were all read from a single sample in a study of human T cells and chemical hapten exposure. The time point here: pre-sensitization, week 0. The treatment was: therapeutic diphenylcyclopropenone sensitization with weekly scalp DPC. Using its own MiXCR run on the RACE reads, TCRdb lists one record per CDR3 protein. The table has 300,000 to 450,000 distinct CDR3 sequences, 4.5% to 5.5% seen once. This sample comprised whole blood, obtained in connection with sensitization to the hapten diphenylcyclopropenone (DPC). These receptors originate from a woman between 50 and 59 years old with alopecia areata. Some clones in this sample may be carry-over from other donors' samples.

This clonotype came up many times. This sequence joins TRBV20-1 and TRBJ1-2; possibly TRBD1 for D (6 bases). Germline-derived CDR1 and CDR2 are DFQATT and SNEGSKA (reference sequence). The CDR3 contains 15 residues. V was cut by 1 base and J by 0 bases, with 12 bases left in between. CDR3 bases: TGCAGTGCTAGAGTTTCAGGGGAAGCTAACTATGGCTACACCTTC. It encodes CSARVSGEANYGYTF.

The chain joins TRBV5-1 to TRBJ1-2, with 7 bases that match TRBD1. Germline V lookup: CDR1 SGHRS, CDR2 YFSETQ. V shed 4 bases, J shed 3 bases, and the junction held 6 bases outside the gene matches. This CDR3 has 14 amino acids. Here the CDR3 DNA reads TGCGCCAGCAGCGCGACAGGGTTGGACTATGGCTACACCTTC. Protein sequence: CASSATGLDYGYTF.

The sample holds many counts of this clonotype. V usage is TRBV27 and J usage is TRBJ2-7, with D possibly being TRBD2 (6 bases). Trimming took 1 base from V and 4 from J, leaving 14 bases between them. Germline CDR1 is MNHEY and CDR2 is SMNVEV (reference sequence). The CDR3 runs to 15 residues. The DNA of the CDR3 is TGTGCCAGCAGTTTATTGGGGAGTGGGGGGTACGAGCAGTACTTC. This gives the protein CASSLLGSGGYEQYF.

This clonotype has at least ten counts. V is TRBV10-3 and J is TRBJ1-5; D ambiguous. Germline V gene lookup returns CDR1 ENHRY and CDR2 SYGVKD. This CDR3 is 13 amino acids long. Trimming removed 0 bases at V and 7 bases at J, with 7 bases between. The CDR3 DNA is TGTGCCATCAGTGAGTCGAAGGACCAGCCCCAGCATTTT. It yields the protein CAISESKDQPQHF.

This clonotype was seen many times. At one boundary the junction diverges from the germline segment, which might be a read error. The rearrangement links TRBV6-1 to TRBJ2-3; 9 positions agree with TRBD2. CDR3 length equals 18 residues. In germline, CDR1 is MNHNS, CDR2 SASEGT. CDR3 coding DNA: TGTGCCAGCAGAGAAGGCGGGGGGGGCCTAATATTCACAGATACGCAGTATTTT. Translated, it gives CASREGGGGLIFTDTQYF.

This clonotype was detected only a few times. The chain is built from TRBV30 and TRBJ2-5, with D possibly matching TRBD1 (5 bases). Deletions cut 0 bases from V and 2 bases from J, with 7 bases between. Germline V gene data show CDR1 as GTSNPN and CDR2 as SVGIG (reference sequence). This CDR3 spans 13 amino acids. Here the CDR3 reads CAWSVNRQETQYF. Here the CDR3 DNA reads TGTGCCTGGAGTGTAAACAGGCAAGAGACCCAGTACTTC. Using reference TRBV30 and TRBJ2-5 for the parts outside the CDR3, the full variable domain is SQTIHQWPATLVQPVGSPLSLECTVEGTSNPNLYWYRQAAGRGLQLLFYSVGIGQISSEVPQNLSASRPQDRQFILSSKKLLLSDSGFYLCAWSVNRQETQYFGPGTRLLVL.

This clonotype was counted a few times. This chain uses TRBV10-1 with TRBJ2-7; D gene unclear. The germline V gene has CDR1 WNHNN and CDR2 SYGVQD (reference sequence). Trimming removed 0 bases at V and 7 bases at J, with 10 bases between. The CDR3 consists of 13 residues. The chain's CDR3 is CASSESPMGEQYF. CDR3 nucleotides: TGCGCCAGCAGTGAGTCCCCGATGGGGGAGCAGTACTTC.

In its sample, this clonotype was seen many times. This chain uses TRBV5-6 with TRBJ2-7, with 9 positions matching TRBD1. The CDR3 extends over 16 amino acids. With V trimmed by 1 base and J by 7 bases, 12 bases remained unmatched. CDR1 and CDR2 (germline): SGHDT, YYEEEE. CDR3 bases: TGTGCCAGCAGCTTGTTCACGTGGACAGGGGAGCGGGAGCAGTACTTC. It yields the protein CASSLFTWTGEREQYF.

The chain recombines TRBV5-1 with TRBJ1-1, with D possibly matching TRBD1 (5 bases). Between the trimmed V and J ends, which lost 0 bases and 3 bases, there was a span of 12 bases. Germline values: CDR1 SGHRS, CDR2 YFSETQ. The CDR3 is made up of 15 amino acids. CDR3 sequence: CASSLVEGLDTEAFF. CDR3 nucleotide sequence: TGCGCCAGCAGCTTGGTGGAGGGGTTGGACACTGAAGCTTTCTTT.

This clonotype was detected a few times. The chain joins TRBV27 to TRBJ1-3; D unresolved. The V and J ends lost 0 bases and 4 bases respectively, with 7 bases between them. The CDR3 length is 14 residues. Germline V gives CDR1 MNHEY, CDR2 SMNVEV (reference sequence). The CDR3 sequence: CASSLSEIGNTIYF. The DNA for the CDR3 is TGTGCCAGCAGTTTATCAGAGATAGGAAACACCATATATTTT.

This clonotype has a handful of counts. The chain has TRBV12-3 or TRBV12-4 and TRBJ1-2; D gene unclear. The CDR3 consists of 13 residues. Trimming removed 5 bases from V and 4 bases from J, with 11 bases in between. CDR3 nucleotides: TGTGCCAGCAGTGACCGGACGCCCTATGGCTACACCTTC. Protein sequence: CASSDRTPYGYTF.

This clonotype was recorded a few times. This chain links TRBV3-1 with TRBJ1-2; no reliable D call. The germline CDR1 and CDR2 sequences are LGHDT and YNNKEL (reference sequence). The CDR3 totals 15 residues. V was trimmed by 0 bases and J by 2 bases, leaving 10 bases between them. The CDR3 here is CASSQERAANYGYTF. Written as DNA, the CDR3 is TGTGCCAGCAGCCAAGAGAGGGCAGCCAACTATGGCTACACCTTC.

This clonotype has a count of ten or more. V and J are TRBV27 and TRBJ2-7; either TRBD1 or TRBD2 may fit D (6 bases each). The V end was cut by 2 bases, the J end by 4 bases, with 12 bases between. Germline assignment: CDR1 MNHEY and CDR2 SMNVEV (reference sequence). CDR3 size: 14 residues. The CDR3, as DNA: TGTGCCAGCAGTTTAGGCGGGACAAGATACGAGCAGTACTTC. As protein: CASSLGGTRYEQYF.

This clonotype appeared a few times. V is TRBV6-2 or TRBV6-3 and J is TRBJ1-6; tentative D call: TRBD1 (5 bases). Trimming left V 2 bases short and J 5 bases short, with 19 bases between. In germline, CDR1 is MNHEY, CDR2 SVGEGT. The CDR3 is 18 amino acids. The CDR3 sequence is CASSYESGWTRDNSPLHF. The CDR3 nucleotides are TGTGCCAGCAGTTACGAGTCAGGGTGGACGCGAGATAATTCACCCCTCCACTTT.

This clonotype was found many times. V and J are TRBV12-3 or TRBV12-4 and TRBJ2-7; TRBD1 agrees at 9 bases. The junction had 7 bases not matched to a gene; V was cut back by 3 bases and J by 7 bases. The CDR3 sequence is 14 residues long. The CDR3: CASSFTQGAGEQYF. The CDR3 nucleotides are TGTGCCAGCAGTTTTACACAGGGGGCGGGAGAGCAGTACTTC.

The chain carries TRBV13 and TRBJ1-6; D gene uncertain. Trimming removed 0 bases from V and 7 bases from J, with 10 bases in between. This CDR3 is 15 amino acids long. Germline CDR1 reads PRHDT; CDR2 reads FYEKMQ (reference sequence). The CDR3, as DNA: TGTGCCAGCAGCTTAGGCACGGATGCGAATTCACCCCTCCACTTT. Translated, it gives CASSLGTDANSPLHF.

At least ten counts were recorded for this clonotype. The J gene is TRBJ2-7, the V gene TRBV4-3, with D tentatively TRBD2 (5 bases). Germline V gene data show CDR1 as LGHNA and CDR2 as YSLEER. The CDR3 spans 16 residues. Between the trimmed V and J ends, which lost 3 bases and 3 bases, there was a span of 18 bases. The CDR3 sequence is CASSHRGSASIYEQYF. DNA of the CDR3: TGCGCCAGCAGCCACCGGGGATCAGCCAGTATCTACGAGCAGTACTTC.

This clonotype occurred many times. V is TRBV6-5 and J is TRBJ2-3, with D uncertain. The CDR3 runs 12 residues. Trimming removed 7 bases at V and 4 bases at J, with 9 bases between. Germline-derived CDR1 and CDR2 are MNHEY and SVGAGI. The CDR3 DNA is TGTGCCAGCATGGGGTTGGCAGATACGCAGTATTTT. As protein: CASMGLADTQYF.

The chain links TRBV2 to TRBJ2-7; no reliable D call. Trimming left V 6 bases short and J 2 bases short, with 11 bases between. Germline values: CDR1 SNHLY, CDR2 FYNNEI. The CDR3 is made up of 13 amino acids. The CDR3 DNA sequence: TGTGCCAGCAGCGTAAGCAGAACCTACGAGCAGTACTTC. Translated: CASSVSRTYEQYF.

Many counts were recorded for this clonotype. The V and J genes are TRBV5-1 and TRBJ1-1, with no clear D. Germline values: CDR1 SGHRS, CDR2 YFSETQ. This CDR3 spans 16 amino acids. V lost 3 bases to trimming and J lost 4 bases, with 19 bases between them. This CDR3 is CASSSDSASSGTEAFF. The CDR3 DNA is TGCGCCAGCAGCTCCGACTCAGCCTCGTCGGGCACTGAAGCTTTCTTT.

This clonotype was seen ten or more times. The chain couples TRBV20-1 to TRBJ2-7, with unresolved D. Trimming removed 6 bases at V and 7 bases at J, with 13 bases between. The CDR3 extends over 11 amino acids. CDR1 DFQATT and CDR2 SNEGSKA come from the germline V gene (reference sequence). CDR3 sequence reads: CSAALLGEQYF. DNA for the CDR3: TGCAGTGCCGCCCTTCTAGGGGAGCAGTACTTC.

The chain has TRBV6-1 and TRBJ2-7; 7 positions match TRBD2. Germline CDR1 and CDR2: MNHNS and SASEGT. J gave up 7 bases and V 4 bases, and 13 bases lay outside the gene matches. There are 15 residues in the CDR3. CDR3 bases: TGTGCCAGCAGTGGGCTAAGGGGAGGGCCGGGGGAGCAGTACTTC. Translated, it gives CASSGLRGGPGEQYF.

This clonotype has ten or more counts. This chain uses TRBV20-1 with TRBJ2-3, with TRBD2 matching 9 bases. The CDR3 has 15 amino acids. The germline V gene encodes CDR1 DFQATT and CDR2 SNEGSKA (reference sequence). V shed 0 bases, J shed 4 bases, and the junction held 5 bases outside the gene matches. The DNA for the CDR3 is TGCAGTGCTAGAGATCTGCGGGAGGGGGCAGATACGCAGTATTTT. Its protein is CSARDLREGADTQYF.

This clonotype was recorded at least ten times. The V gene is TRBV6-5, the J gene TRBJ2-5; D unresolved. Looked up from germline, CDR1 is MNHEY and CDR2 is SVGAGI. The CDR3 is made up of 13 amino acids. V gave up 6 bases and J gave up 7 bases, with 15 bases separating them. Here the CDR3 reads CASRPFGEGTQYF. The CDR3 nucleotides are TGTGCCAGCAGGCCGTTCGGCGAAGGGACCCAGTACTTC.

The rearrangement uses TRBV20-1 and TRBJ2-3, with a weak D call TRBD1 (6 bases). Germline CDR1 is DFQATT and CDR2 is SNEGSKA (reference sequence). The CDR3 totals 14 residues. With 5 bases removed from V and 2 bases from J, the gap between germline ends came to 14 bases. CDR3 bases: TGCAGTGCTGCTGACAGGAGACCCACAGATACGCAGTATTTT. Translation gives CSAADRRPTDTQYF.

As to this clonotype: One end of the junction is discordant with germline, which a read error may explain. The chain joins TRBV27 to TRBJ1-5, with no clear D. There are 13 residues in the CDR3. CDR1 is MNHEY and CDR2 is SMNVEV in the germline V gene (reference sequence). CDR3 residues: CASSADLNQRQHF. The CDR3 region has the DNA TGTGCCAGCAGTGCGGACCTGAATCAGCGCCAGCATTTT.

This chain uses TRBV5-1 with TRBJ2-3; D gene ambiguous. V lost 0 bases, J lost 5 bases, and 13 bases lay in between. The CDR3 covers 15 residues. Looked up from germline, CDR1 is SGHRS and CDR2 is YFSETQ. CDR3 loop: CASSLAGSPGDTQYF. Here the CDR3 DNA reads TGCGCCAGCAGCTTGGCGGGCTCGCCGGGAGATACGCAGTATTTT. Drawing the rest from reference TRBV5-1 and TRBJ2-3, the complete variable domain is KAGVTQTPRYLIKTRGQQVTLSCSPISGHRSVSWYQQTPGQGLQFLFEYFSETQRNKGNFPGRFSGRQFSNSRSEMNVSTLELGDSALYLCASSLAGSPGDTQYFGPGTRLTVL.

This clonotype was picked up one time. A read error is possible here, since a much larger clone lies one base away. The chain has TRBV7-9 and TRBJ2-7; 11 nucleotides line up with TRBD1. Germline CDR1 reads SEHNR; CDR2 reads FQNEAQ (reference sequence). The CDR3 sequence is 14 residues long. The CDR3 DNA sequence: TGTGCCAGCAGCCGCGGACAGGGGGCCCACGAGCACTACTTC. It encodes CASSRGQGAHEHYF.

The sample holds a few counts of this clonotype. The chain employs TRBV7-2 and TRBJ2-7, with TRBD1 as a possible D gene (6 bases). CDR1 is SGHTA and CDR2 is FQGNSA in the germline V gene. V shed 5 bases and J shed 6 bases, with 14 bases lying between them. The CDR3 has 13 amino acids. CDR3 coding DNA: TGTGCCAGCAGCGGGGGCAGGTTGGGCGAGCAGTACTTC. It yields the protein CASSGGRLGEQYF.

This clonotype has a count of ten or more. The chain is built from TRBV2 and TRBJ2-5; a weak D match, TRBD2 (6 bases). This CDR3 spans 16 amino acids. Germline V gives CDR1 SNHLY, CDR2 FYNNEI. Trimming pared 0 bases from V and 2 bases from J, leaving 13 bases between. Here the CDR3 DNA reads TGTGCCAGCAGTGAAGCGCTTCCGGGGAGGCAAGAGACCCAGTACTTC. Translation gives CASSEALPGRQETQYF.

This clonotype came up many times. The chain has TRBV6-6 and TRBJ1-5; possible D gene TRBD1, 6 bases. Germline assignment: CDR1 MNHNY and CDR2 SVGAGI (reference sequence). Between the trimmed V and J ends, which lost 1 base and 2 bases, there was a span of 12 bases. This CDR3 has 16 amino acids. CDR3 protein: CASSYLGGRGNQPQHF. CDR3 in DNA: TGTGCCAGCAGTTACTTAGGGGGGCGAGGCAATCAGCCCCAGCATTTT.

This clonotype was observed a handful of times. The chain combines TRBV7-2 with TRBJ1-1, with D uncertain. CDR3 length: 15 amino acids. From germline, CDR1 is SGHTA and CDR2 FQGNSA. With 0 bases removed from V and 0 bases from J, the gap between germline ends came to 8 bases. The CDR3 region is CASSLARALNTEAFF. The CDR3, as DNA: TGTGCCAGCAGCTTAGCGCGGGCCCTGAACACTGAAGCTTTCTTT.